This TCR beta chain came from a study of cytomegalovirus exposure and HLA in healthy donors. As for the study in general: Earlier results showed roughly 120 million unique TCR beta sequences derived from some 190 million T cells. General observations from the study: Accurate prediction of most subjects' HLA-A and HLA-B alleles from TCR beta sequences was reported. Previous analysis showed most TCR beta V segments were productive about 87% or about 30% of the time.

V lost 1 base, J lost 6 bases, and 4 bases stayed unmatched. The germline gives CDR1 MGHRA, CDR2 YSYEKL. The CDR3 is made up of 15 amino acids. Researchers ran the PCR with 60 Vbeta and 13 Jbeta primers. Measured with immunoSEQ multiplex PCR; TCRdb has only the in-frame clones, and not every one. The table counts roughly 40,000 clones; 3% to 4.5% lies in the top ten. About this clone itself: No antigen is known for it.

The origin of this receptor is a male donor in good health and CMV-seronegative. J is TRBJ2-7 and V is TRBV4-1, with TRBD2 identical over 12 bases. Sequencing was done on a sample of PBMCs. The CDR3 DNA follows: TGCGCCAGCAGCCAAGGGCTAGCGGGGGGGGGCGAGCAGTACTTC. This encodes CASSQGLAGGGEQYF.